Below, 11 T cell receptor beta chains from the same sample are listed, as sequenced in a study of Ad26.COV2.S vaccination and SARS-CoV-2 variants (dated by TCRdb to the early 2020s). Library generation was performed with the immunoSEQ multiplex PCR assay. TCRdb provides this immuneACCESS table in a form limited to in-frame rearrangements. Some clones are lacking; in checked studies, under half of them reflect an unresolved V gene, and why the rest are absent is not known. The sample data list roughly 380,000 clones, and about 91% of these were observed just once. The ten most abundant clones make up about 3.8% of the sample. This specimen's time point label, interpreted: individuals recovered from natural SARS-CoV-2 infection. Here the sequenced sample was peripheral blood, taken after recovery from COVID-19. These receptors came from a human donor who had recovered from COVID-19.

The rearrangement joins TRBV11-2 to TRBJ1-1; unclear D gene. Trimming cost V 3 bases and J 1 base, with 9 bases left between them. The CDR3 loop spans 14 amino acids. Germline-derived CDR1 and CDR2 are SGHAT and FQNNGV. The CDR3, as DNA: TGTGCCAGCAGCTTTGGCGGTGGGAACACTGAAGCTTTCTTT. This gives the protein CASSFGGGNTEAFF.

The rearrangement links TRBV9 to TRBJ2-3; 10 positions match TRBD2. The CDR3 spans 17 residues. Per the germline V gene, CDR1 is SGDLS and CDR2 is YYNGEE. V lost 4 bases and J lost 11; bases outside the gene matches: 19. For the CDR3, the DNA is TGTGCCAGCAGCCCCCAAGCGGCTAGCGGGGGATATGGGGGGCAGTATTTT. Amino acid sequence: CASSPQAASGGYGGQYF.

The CDR3 region is CASSPIPGVWGERRDSPLHF. Written as DNA, the CDR3 is TGTGCCAGCAGTCCAATCCCAGGGGTTTGGGGTGAGAGGCGCGATTCACCCCTCCACTTT. The V and J genes are TRBV27 and TRBJ1-6, with D maybe TRBD1 (6 bases). The CDR3 length is 20 residues. V lost 5 bases and J 8 bases, leaving 31 bases between the germline ends. In germline, CDR1 is MNHEY, CDR2 SMNVEV (reference sequence).

The chain links TRBV3-1 (or the pseudogene TRBV3-2) to TRBJ2-1; D call uncertain. V dropped 0 bases and J dropped 3 bases, with 9 bases sitting between them. Germline assignment: CDR1 LGHDT and CDR2 YNNKEL (reference sequence). The length of the CDR3 is 15 residues. CDR3 nucleotides: TGTGCCAGCAGCCAAGAGTCCTCTTTCTACAATGAGCAGTTCTTC. This codes for CASSQESSFYNEQFF.

This chain links TRBV27 with TRBJ2-7; 7 positions match TRBD1. CDR1 and CDR2 from the germline V gene are MNHEY and SMNVEV (reference sequence). V was clipped by 5 bases and J by 4 bases; unmatched bases: 8. The CDR3 consists of 14 residues. Written as DNA, the CDR3 is TGTGCCAGCAGTCTCCTTACAGGGGCTTACGAGCAGTACTTC. As protein: CASSLLTGAYEQYF.

The V call is TRBV3-1 (or the pseudogene TRBV3-2), the J call TRBJ2-7, with D perhaps TRBD2 (5 bases). CDR3 length: 14 residues. Per germline, CDR1 LGHDT and CDR2 YNNKEL (reference sequence). The V gene lost 1 base and the J gene lost 2 bases, with 9 bases spanning the gap. The chain's CDR3 is CASSQGRTPYEQYF. CDR3 coding DNA: TGTGCCAGCAGCCAAGGTCGGACTCCCTACGAGCAGTACTTC.

This chain uses TRBV4-1 with TRBJ2-2; TRBD2 might be the D (5 bases). V was trimmed by 0 bases and J by 6 bases, leaving 11 bases between them. The CDR3 consists of 15 residues. Germline CDR1 and CDR2: MGHRA and YSYEKL. CDR3 sequence reads: CASSQDAGRAGELFF. The CDR3 nucleotides read TGCGCCAGCAGCCAAGATGCTGGGCGGGCCGGGGAGCTGTTTTTT.

V is TRBV27 and J is TRBJ1-2; the match to TRBD1 covers 7 bases. This CDR3 is 13 amino acids long. CDR1 MNHEY and CDR2 SMNVEV come from the germline V gene (reference sequence). Trimming took 3 bases from V and 8 from J; bases not matched to a gene: 6. CDR3 region: CASSFTRGRGYTF. In DNA form, the CDR3 reads TGTGCCAGCAGTTTTACAAGGGGGCGAGGCTACACCTTC.

CDR3 DNA sequence: TGTGCCAGCTCACCAAAAGGACCCTACGAGCAGTACTTC. Translating gives CASSPKGPYEQYF. The chain couples TRBV18 to TRBJ2-7; no definite D call. With 2 bases removed from V and 2 bases from J, the gap between germline ends came to 7 bases. CDR1 is KGHSH, CDR2 LQKENI, per germline. The CDR3 has 13 residues.

The chain has TRBV4-1 and TRBJ1-5, with a tentative D call TRBD1 (5 bases). CDR3 length: 14 amino acids. Trimming took off 5 bases at V and 5 bases at J, with 13 bases between the two ends. Germline-derived CDR1 and CDR2 are MGHRA and YSYEKL. The CDR3 reads CASSGGVLDQPQHF. In DNA form, the CDR3 reads TGCGCCAGCAGCGGGGGGGTGTTAGATCAGCCCCAGCATTTT.

The chain employs TRBV28 and TRBJ1-1; TRBD1 aligns across 7 bases. The CDR3 loop spans 12 amino acids. Germline lookup yields CDR1 MDHEN and CDR2 SYDVKM. J gave up 8 bases and V 6 bases, and 6 bases lay outside the gene matches. CDR3 loop: CASRLAGGEAFF. As DNA, the CDR3 is TGTGCCAGCAGGCTAGCAGGGGGAGAAGCTTTCTTT.